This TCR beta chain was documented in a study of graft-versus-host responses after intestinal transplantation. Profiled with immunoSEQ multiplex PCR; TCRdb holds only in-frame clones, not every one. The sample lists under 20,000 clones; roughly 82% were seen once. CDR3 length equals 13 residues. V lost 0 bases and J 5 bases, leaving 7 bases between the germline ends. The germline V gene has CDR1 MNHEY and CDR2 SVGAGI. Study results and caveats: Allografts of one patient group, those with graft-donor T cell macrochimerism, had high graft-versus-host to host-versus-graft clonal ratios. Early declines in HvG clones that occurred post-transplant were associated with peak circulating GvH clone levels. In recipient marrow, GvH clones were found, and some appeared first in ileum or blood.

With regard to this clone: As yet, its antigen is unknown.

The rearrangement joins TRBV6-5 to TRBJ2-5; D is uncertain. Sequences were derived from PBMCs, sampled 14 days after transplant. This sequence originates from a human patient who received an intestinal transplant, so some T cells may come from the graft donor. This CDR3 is CASSYSERETQYF. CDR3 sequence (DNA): TGTGCCAGCAGTTACTCGGAGAGGGAGACCCAGTACTTC.